These 25 T cell receptor beta chains originate from one sample sequenced in a study of CD8+ T cells in alopecia areata. Lesional scalp punch biopsies and peripheral blood were collected from alopecia areata patients. Sequencing relied on a cDNA template that was reverse transcribed from extracted RNA. TCRdb's table, derived via immunoSEQ multiplex PCR, lists solely in-frame clones and lacks some. The table includes over 7,000 clones, 55% to 70% detected once. Material: skin, obtained at week 0. The receptors were gathered from a human donor with alopecia areata.

The chain links TRBV7-3 to TRBJ1-2; D uncertain. V was pared by 5 bases and J by 0 bases, with 7 bases between. The CDR3 has 13 residues. Germline-derived CDR1 and CDR2 are SGHTA and FQGTGA. CDR3 region: CASSPQANYGYTF. CDR3 sequence (DNA): TGTGCCAGCAGCCCCCAGGCTAACTATGGCTACACCTTC. The full variable domain, in which reference TRBV7-3 and TRBJ1-2 provide the parts outside the CDR3, is GAGVSQTPSNKVTEKGKYVELRCDPISGHTALYWYRQSLGQGPEFLIYFQGTGAADDSGLPNDRFFAVRPEGSVSTLKIQRTERGDSAVYLCASSPQANYGYTFGSGTRLTVV.

This clone was found a few times. The chain carries TRBV5-1 and TRBJ2-5; 11 bases are a match to TRBD2. V was pared by 4 bases and J by 3 bases, with 2 bases of the junction left unmatched. The CDR3 spans 14 residues. CDR1 is SGHRS, CDR2 YFSETQ, per germline. In DNA form, the CDR3 reads TGCGCCAGCAGCATGGGACTAGCGGAAGAGACCCAGTACTTC. This gives the protein CASSMGLAEETQYF. Full variable domain (remainder filled in from reference TRBV5-1 and TRBJ2-5): KAGVTQTPRYLIKTRGQQVTLSCSPISGHRSVSWYQQTPGQGLQFLFEYFSETQRNKGNFPGRFSGRQFSNSRSEMNVSTLELGDSALYLCASSMGLAEETQYFGPGTRLLVL.

This sequence joins TRBV5-1 and TRBJ2-7; possibly TRBD2 for D (6 bases). Per germline, CDR1 SGHRS and CDR2 YFSETQ. This CDR3 spans 14 amino acids. Deletions cut 0 bases from V and 3 bases from J, with 10 bases between. CDR3 amino acids: CASSLDGGGYEQYF. DNA for the CDR3: TGCGCCAGCAGCTTGGACGGGGGAGGCTACGAGCAGTACTTC.

This clone has a handful of counts. The genes are TRBV11-3 and TRBJ2-1; TRBD1 matches at 7 bases. Germline V gives CDR1 SGHNT, CDR2 YENEEA. The J segment lost 6 bases and the V segment lost 5 bases, leaving 10 bases of the junction unmatched. The CDR3 contains 15 residues. CDR3 DNA: TGTGCCAGCAGCCGAGCCGGGACAGCCTTCAATGAGCAGTTCTTC. The encoded protein is CASSRAGTAFNEQFF. Based on the CDR3 plus reference TRBV11-3 and TRBJ2-1, the full variable domain is EAGVVQSPRYKIIEKKQPVAFWCNPISGHNTLYWYLQNLGQGPELLIRYENEEAVDDSQLPKDRFSAERLKGVDSTLKIQPAELGDSAVYLCASSRAGTAFNEQFFGPGTRLTVL.

As for this clone: A far larger clone is just one base off, so this is likely a read error. The V gene is TRBV27, the J gene TRBJ1-3; D perhaps matches TRBD1 (5 bases). The V end lost 8 bases, the J end lost 3 bases, and 23 bases lay between the germline ends. The CDR3 has 17 residues. Germline-derived CDR1 and CDR2 are MNHEY and SMNVEV (reference sequence). In DNA, the CDR3 is TGTGCCAGCGGGCTTCCAAGGGGTTTCTCGGGTGGAAACACCATATATTTT. Translating gives CASGLPRGFSGGNTIYF.

Of note for this clone: The same CDR3 arises from other DNA sequences in this sample as well. The chain links TRBV7-2 to TRBJ2-7; the match to TRBD1 covers 10 bases. The CDR3 extends over 14 amino acids. J gave up 2 bases and V 6 bases, and 4 bases lay outside the gene matches. CDR1 and CDR2 from the germline V gene are SGHTA and FQGNSA. CDR3 nucleotide sequence: TGTGCCAGCAGTATAGGGACAGGGGCCTACGAGCAGTACTTC. Translated, it gives CASSIGTGAYEQYF.

The gene calls are TRBV5-4 and TRBJ2-1, with 7 bases matching TRBD2. Germline CDR1 reads SGHNT; CDR2 reads YYREEE (reference sequence). This CDR3 has 15 residues. With 0 bases clipped from V and 6 bases from J, the junction kept 6 bases outside the gene matches. The chain's CDR3 is CASSLGLASSNEQFF. CDR3 DNA: TGTGCCAGCAGCTTGGGACTAGCCTCGTCCAATGAGCAGTTCTTC.

This chain links TRBV6-5 with TRBJ2-2; D gene ambiguous. Trimming removed 2 bases at V and 5 bases at J, with 6 bases between. CDR3 length equals 13 residues. The germline V gene has CDR1 MNHEY and CDR2 SVGAGI. CDR3: CASSYGRTGELFF. The CDR3 DNA is TGTGCCAGCAGTTACGGACGGACCGGGGAGCTGTTTTTT.

V gene TRBV5-4 combines with J gene TRBJ2-1, with D tentatively TRBD2 (5 bases). The CDR3 is made up of 14 amino acids. The V gene's germline CDR1 is SGHNT and CDR2 YYREEE (reference sequence). V lost 0 bases and J 6 bases, leaving 10 bases between the germline ends. The DNA for the CDR3 is TGTGCCAGCAGCTTGGAAGGGAGTGGCAATGAGCAGTTCTTC. As protein: CASSLEGSGNEQFF.

This rearrangement joins TRBV2 to TRBJ2-5; 9 nucleotides match TRBD2. V was clipped by 8 bases and J by 3 bases; unmatched bases: 19. Germline V lookup: CDR1 SNHLY, CDR2 FYNNEI. The CDR3 has 18 amino acids. The CDR3 protein is CASVRGLAGSYAEETQYF. The CDR3 nucleotides read TGTGCCAGCGTGCGCGGGCTAGCGGGGTCTTATGCGGAAGAGACCCAGTACTTC.

The genes are TRBV7-9 and TRBJ2-3, with TRBD2 matching 8 bases. Looked up from germline, CDR1 is SEHNR and CDR2 is FQNEAQ (reference sequence). The CDR3 length is 15 residues. The trim removed 3 bases at V and 9 bases at J, leaving 11 bases unmatched. CDR3 coding DNA: TGTGCCAGCAGCTTGGAAGCGGGAGTGGCAGCCACGCAGTATTTT. This encodes CASSLEAGVAATQYF.

V usage is TRBV7-2 and J usage is TRBJ1-6, with 10 positions matching TRBD1. The CDR3 runs to 15 residues. V was pared by 5 bases and J by 8 bases, with 6 bases of the junction left unmatched. Germline V gives CDR1 SGHTA, CDR2 FQGNSA. CDR3 sequence (DNA): TGTGCCAGCAGCCCCCGGACAGGGGGGTATTCACCCCTCCACTTT. Its translation: CASSPRTGGYSPLHF.

V and J are TRBV27 and TRBJ2-1; TRBD2 might be the D (6 bases). The CDR3 sequence is 18 residues long. Germline CDR1 reads MNHEY; CDR2 reads SMNVEV (reference sequence). Deletions cut 2 bases from V and 6 bases from J, with 23 bases between. The CDR3 DNA follows: TGTGCCAGCAGTTTAATCCAGGGAGGTTTTCACGGTCCCAATGAGCAGTTCTTC. It translates to CASSLIQGGFHGPNEQFF.

This clone qualifies as large. The rearrangement joins TRBV18 to TRBJ2-5; 9 bases are shared with TRBD1. Germline CDR1 is KGHSH and CDR2 is LQKENI. The length of the CDR3 is 14 residues. J was trimmed by 5 bases and V by 5 bases; bases with no gene match: 6. CDR3: CASSGQGFSETQYF. CDR3 nucleotides: TGTGCCAGCTCAGGACAGGGGTTCTCGGAGACCCAGTACTTC.

This chain joins TRBV19 and TRBJ2-2; TRBD1 matches 8 bases. Trimming removed 4 bases from V and 2 bases from J; junction bases left unmatched: 3. Germline CDR1 reads LNHDA; CDR2 reads SQIVND (reference sequence). There are 15 residues in the CDR3. Here the CDR3 DNA reads TGTGCCAGTAGTACCGGGACAGGCAACACCGGGGAGCTGTTTTTT. Translating gives CASSTGTGNTGELFF.

This clone was recorded only once. The gene calls are TRBV5-1 and TRBJ2-1, with 10 bases identical to TRBD2. V trimming: 2 bases; J trimming: 2 bases; junction bases outside the gene matches: 7. From germline, CDR1 is SGHRS and CDR2 YFSETQ. This CDR3 has 17 residues. The CDR3 DNA reads as TGCGCCAGCAGCTTAGCTCCAACTAGCGGGGCCTACAATGAGCAGTTCTTC. This gives the protein CASSLAPTSGAYNEQFF.

This clone was recorded a few times. The chain is built from TRBV7-2 and TRBJ2-6; possibly TRBD2 for D (6 bases). There are 19 residues in the CDR3. Per the germline V gene, CDR1 is SGHTA and CDR2 is FQGNSA. Deletions cut 5 bases from V and 0 bases from J, with 20 bases between. CDR3 amino acids: CASSPNPGRGSSGANVLTF. The CDR3 DNA is TGTGCCAGCAGCCCTAACCCTGGGCGGGGAAGCTCTGGGGCCAACGTCCTGACTTTC.

In this sample, this clone turned up a few times. The chain employs TRBV5-1 and TRBJ2-3; 11 nucleotides align to TRBD2. The CDR3 contains 15 residues. Germline values: CDR1 SGHRS, CDR2 YFSETQ. The junction had 4 bases not matched to a gene; V was cut back by 4 bases and J by 3 bases. The CDR3 loop is CASSIAGGSTDTQYF. DNA for the CDR3: TGCGCCAGCAGCATAGCGGGGGGGAGTACAGATACGCAGTATTTT. The full variable domain, its missing parts supplied by reference TRBV5-1 and TRBJ2-3, is KAGVTQTPRYLIKTRGQQVTLSCSPISGHRSVSWYQQTPGQGLQFLFEYFSETQRNKGNFPGRFSGRQFSNSRSEMNVSTLELGDSALYLCASSIAGGSTDTQYFGPGTRLTVL.

The chain has TRBV2 and TRBJ2-1, with TRBD1 as a possible D gene (6 bases). Germline V lookup: CDR1 SNHLY, CDR2 FYNNEI. The germline V and J ends were trimmed by 10 bases and 6 bases, with 16 bases remaining between them. CDR3 length: 13 amino acids. In nucleotides, the CDR3 is TGTGCCACCGACACAGGGTTCCTCAATGAGCAGTTCTTC. Residues: CATDTGFLNEQFF.

The chain combines TRBV5-1 with TRBJ2-1; 7 bases line up with TRBD2. The CDR3 sequence is 17 residues long. Germline-derived CDR1 and CDR2 are SGHRS and YFSETQ. V dropped 0 bases and J dropped 7; count of bases not matched to a gene: 13. The CDR3 loop reads CASSLDLLGRAGNEQFF. The DNA for the CDR3 is TGCGCCAGCAGCTTGGACCTTTTGGGGAGGGCGGGTAATGAGCAGTTCTTC.

J is TRBJ1-1 and V is TRBV13; D perhaps matches TRBD1 (6 bases). Between the trimmed V and J ends, which lost 0 bases and 3 bases, there was a span of 14 bases. Germline lookup yields CDR1 PRHDT and CDR2 FYEKMQ (reference sequence). The CDR3 loop spans 16 amino acids. CDR3 amino acids: CASSLGTGGRDTEAFF. The CDR3 nucleotides read TGTGCCAGCAGCTTAGGTACGGGGGGCCGGGACACTGAAGCTTTCTTT.

V usage is TRBV4-3 and J usage is TRBJ2-5; 12 bases are shared with TRBD2. V was pared by 1 base and J by 5 bases, with 2 bases of the junction left unmatched. The CDR3 is 15 amino acids. Germline V gene lookup returns CDR1 LGHNA and CDR2 YSLEER. CDR3 nucleotides: TGCGCCAGCAGCCAAGGGACTAGCGGGATGGAGACCCAGTACTTC. It yields the protein CASSQGTSGMETQYF.

The V call is TRBV4-3, the J call TRBJ2-7, with TRBD1 identical over 7 bases. The V and J ends lost 2 bases and 3 bases, in that order; junction bases with no gene match: 4. There are 14 residues in the CDR3. From germline, CDR1 is LGHNA and CDR2 YSLEER. CDR3 DNA: TGCGCCAGCAGCCAATCGGGACAGAACTACGAGCAGTACTTC. Its protein product is CASSQSGQNYEQYF.

The DNA of the CDR3 is TGTGCCAGCAGCTTATACATCCTCGGTTCAGGGCAATCCCAATACAGCCTGTTTTTT. Protein: CASSLYILGSGQSQYSLFF. The chain is built from TRBV7-2 and TRBJ1-4; tentatively, D is TRBD1 (5 bases). V was cut by 2 bases and J by 14 bases, with 33 bases left in between. Looked up from germline, CDR1 is SGHTA and CDR2 is FQGNSA. The CDR3 totals 19 residues.

V and J are TRBV7-2 and TRBJ2-1; 9 nucleotides align to TRBD2. This CDR3 contains 15 residues. With V trimmed by 5 bases and J by 7 bases, 9 bases remained unmatched. Per germline, CDR1 SGHTA and CDR2 FQGNSA. The CDR3 sequence: CASSTPGLAWNEQFF. In nucleotides, the CDR3 is TGTGCCAGCAGCACACCGGGACTAGCATGGAATGAGCAGTTCTTC.